These 5 T cell receptor beta chains were sequenced from one sample in a study of OX40 agonist ivuxolimab in advanced cancers. Assay: immunoSEQ multiplex PCR; the TCRdb copy retains only in-frame clones and omits some. The data hold some 95,000 clones, with 92% observed a single time. The starting material was CD4+ or CD8+ T cells sorted from blood, obtained in a trial of the OX40 agonist ivuxolimab. These receptors all come from an adult with an advanced solid tumor such as melanoma, head and neck, liver or kidney cancer.

J is TRBJ1-6 and V is TRBV7-8, with D hard to call. CDR1 and CDR2 from the germline V gene are SGHVS and FQNEAQ. CDR3 size: 13 residues. V shed 0 bases and J shed 19 bases, with 16 bases lying between them. CDR3 DNA: TGTGCCAGCAGCTTAGCGCTTGGGGATCCCGGGCACTTT. Encoded protein: CASSLALGDPGHF.

The CDR3 sequence: CASSWTGLSNTEAFF. The CDR3 DNA follows: TGCGCCAGCAGCTGGACGGGACTGTCGAACACTGAAGCTTTCTTT. This chain links TRBV5-1 with TRBJ1-1, with D possibly matching TRBD1 (5 bases). Trimming pared 3 bases from V and 1 base from J, leaving 13 bases between. Germline values: CDR1 SGHRS, CDR2 YFSETQ. This CDR3 has 15 residues.

J is TRBJ2-7 and V is TRBV11-2; tentatively, D is TRBD2 (7 bases). Germline CDR1 is SGHAT and CDR2 is FQNNGV. V lost 5 bases, J lost 0 bases, and 20 bases lay in between. The CDR3 is 17 amino acids. Here the CDR3 reads CASSPIGGDRTSYEQYF. The CDR3 coding sequence is TGTGCCAGCAGCCCTATAGGGGGGGACCGAACCTCCTACGAGCAGTACTTC.

This CDR3 is CAISESGFNYGGYTF. DNA for the CDR3: TGTGCCATCAGTGAGTCGGGGTTTAATTACGGCGGCTACACCTTC. The chain combines TRBV10-3 with TRBJ1-2; unclear D gene. Germline V gives CDR1 ENHRY, CDR2 SYGVKD. The CDR3 spans 15 residues. V was trimmed by 0 bases and J by 8 bases, leaving 16 bases between them.

This clone was counted between two and nine times. The chain couples TRBV18 to TRBJ1-6; D gene uncertain. The CDR3 is made up of 14 amino acids. Germline values: CDR1 KGHSH, CDR2 LQKENI. Trimming took 6 bases from V and 10 from J, leaving 16 bases between them. This CDR3 is CASSQQSEGSPLHF. CDR3 nucleotides: TGTGCCAGCTCCCAACAAAGTGAAGGCTCACCCCTCCACTTT.